The sequence of this T cell receptor (beta chain) was determined in a study of blood T cells in healthy people across ages. Study-wide results and limits: Diversity of TCR beta per million T cells declined in a roughly linear way with age.

This CDR3 contains 16 residues. V was pared by 3 bases and J by 10 bases, with 13 bases of the junction left unmatched. Germline V gene sequence: CDR1 DFQATT, CDR2 SNEGSKA (reference sequence). Turning to this clonotype: What it binds is not known.

For the second PCR, which ran for 7 to 11 cycles, a sample-barcoded 5' primer and a J-beta primer mix were used. TCRdb called the 5' RACE reads again in MiXCR, with one record for every CDR3 protein. Of around 1,500,000 distinct CDR3 sequences listed, approximately 42% are singletons. This sequence originates from a young woman in good health. Sequences were obtained from blood. The chain is built from TRBV20-1 and TRBJ1-6, with 9 bases identical to TRBD1. CDR3: CSASSPGQGIRSPLHF. CDR3 DNA sequence: TGCAGTGCTAGTAGTCCGGGACAGGGCATCCGCTCACCCCTCCACTTT.